This is a list of T cell receptor beta chains from one sample in a study of beta chain features in type 1 diabetes. This table comes from immunoSEQ multiplex PCR, and its TCRdb copy is limited to in-frame clones, with some not included. The table includes fewer than 650,000 clones, roughly a sixth detected once. Source material: naive CD4+ T cells from blood. These receptors originate from a man aged 18 to 29 in good health. CDR3s include the opening cysteine and the closing phenylalanine or tryptophan. Not all rows give a size; the values are once, few, many and, for expanded clones, a class.

v_gene: TRBV5-1
abundance: few
j_gene: TRBJ1-4
CDR3aa: CASSPGQTNEKLFF

v_gene: TRBV5-4
abundance: -
j_gene: TRBJ1-2
CDR3aa: CASSLVSNYGYTF

v_gene: TRBV19
abundance: -
j_gene: TRBJ1-1
CDR3aa: CASSSRQGSNTEAFF

v_gene: TRBV29-1
abundance: -
j_gene: TRBJ1-5
CDR3aa: CSAEVGNQPQHF

v_gene: TRBV11-2
abundance: few
j_gene: TRBJ1-1
CDR3aa: CASSSDGQLNTEAFF

v_gene: TRBV10-3
abundance: few
j_gene: TRBJ2-1
CDR3aa: CAISEAGGKVVADPNEQFF

v_gene: TRBV6-5
abundance: few
j_gene: TRBJ2-7
CDR3aa: CASSYSNTGVYEQYF

v_gene: TRBV28
abundance: few
j_gene: TRBJ2-4
CDR3aa: CATESGRAFFDF

v_gene: TRBV19
abundance: few
j_gene: TRBJ1-2
CDR3aa: CASSIGAGYTF

v_gene: TRBV28
abundance: few
j_gene: TRBJ2-7
CDR3aa: CASRPPAAEQYF

v_gene: TRBV29-1
abundance: -
j_gene: TRBJ2-1
CDR3aa: CSVLPGLASHEQFF

v_gene: TRBV10-3
abundance: few
j_gene: TRBJ2-2
CDR3aa: CAISVIEGYTGELFF

v_gene: TRBV7-9
abundance: -
j_gene: TRBJ2-3
CDR3aa: CASSLQGGGDTQYF

v_gene: TRBV2
abundance: -
j_gene: TRBJ2-3
CDR3aa: CASSETSGIPDTQYF

v_gene: TRBV4-3
abundance: few
j_gene: TRBJ1-1
CDR3aa: CASSQDLGVSTEAFF

v_gene: TRBV9
abundance: few
j_gene: TRBJ1-2
CDR3aa: CASSVGQGHNYGYTF